The following is a T cell receptor beta chain sequence with its context. Its antigen is as yet unknown. Only in-frame clones appear in the TCRdb table, and some are missing; sequencing was by immunoSEQ multiplex PCR. Of about 67,000 clones in the sample, roughly 82% were seen once. The data stem from a study of OX40 agonist ivuxolimab in advanced cancers. Looking at the study overall: A mean age of roughly 62 years, range about 23 to 90, was recorded, and approximately 80% were male. Approximately 40% of patients had received prior checkpoint inhibitor therapy. Study-wide findings and caveats: Clonal expansion was among the lowest in partial responders at 0.1-3.0 mg/kg, especially CD8+.

V was clipped by 4 bases and J by 5 bases, with 29 bases between them. This CDR3 is built from 18 residues. Germline lookup yields CDR1 GTSNPN and CDR2 SVGIG (reference sequence). V usage is TRBV30 and J usage is TRBJ1-1, with D possibly matching TRBD1 (5 bases). This clonotype was obtained from an adult with an advanced solid tumor such as melanoma, head and neck, liver or kidney cancer. Sequenced material: CD4+ or CD8+ T cells sorted from blood, taken in a trial of the OX40 agonist ivuxolimab. The CDR3 DNA sequence: TGTGCCTGGATCCACTCAGGGTGGGGGGGATATGGTTTGACTGAAGCTTTCTTT. Protein: CAWIHSGWGGYGLTEAFF. Full variable domain (outside the CDR3, taken from reference TRBV30 and TRBJ1-1): SQTIHQWPATLVQPVGSPLSLECTVEGTSNPNLYWYRQAAGRGLQLLFYSVGIGQISSEVPQNLSASRPQDRQFILSSKKLLLSDSGFYLCAWIHSGWGGYGLTEAFFGQGTRLTVV.